The 20 T cell receptor beta chains below come from one sample, sequenced in a study of cytomegalovirus exposure and HLA in healthy donors. Both 60 Vbeta primers and 13 Jbeta primers went into the PCR. Clones were sequenced by immunoSEQ multiplex PCR, and TCRdb holds only the in-frame ones, with some missing. The sample gives 120,000 or so clones, 75% to 85% of which show up once; 1% is in the top ten. Sequencing was carried out using PBMCs. These receptors originate from a man aged 40-50 years in good health and CMV-seronegative.

The chain recombines TRBV5-1 with TRBJ2-1, with D possibly matching TRBD2 (6 bases). Germline V CDR1 and CDR2: SGHRS, YFSETQ. V was shortened by 2 bases and J by 7 bases, with 13 bases between the two germline ends. The CDR3 has 14 amino acids. The CDR3 DNA reads as TGCGCCAGCAGCTTTGGCGGGAAGGATAATGAGCAGTTCTTC. Translation gives CASSFGGKDNEQFF. The full variable domain, completed using reference TRBV5-1 and TRBJ2-1, is KAGVTQTPRYLIKTRGQQVTLSCSPISGHRSVSWYQQTPGQGLQFLFEYFSETQRNKGNFPGRFSGRQFSNSRSEMNVSTLELGDSALYLCASSFGGKDNEQFFGPGTRLTVL.

This clone was picked up one time. The chain has TRBV6-5 and TRBJ2-2; D not resolved. Deletions cut 2 bases from V and 1 base from J, with 5 bases between. Per the germline V gene, CDR1 is MNHEY and CDR2 is SVGAGI. The CDR3 loop spans 14 amino acids. CDR3 sequence reads: CASSYLRNTGELFF. The CDR3 bases are TGTGCCAGCAGTTACCTCCGGAACACCGGGGAGCTGTTTTTT.

The chain joins TRBV6-6 to TRBJ1-5; TRBD1 matches 7 bases. Trimming removed 5 bases from V and 0 bases from J; junction bases left unmatched: 7. Germline V gene data show CDR1 as MNHNY and CDR2 as SVGAGI (reference sequence). CDR3 length equals 16 residues. In nucleotides, the CDR3 is TGTGCCAGCAGTAAGGGGACAGTCGATAGCAATCAGCCCCAGCATTTT. This encodes CASSKGTVDSNQPQHF.

This clone was detected a few times. The gene calls are TRBV7-9 and TRBJ2-7; a weak D match, TRBD2 (6 bases). This CDR3 contains 15 residues. With 1 base removed from V and 3 bases from J, the gap between germline ends came to 13 bases. Germline V gene data show CDR1 as SEHNR and CDR2 as FQNEAQ (reference sequence). CDR3 DNA: TGTGCCAGCAGCTTAGTGTCAGCGGGTATCTACGAGCAGTACTTC. This translates into CASSLVSAGIYEQYF.

The chain uses TRBV5-5 and TRBJ2-3; 10 nucleotides match TRBD2. The CDR3 sequence is 16 residues long. J gave up 6 bases and V 3 bases, and 10 bases lay outside the gene matches. Germline-derived CDR1 and CDR2 are SGHKS and YYEKEE (reference sequence). The CDR3 coding sequence is TGTGCCAGCAGCTCTAGGACTAGCGGTAGTGGGGATACGCAGTATTTT. Its protein is CASSSRTSGSGDTQYF.

Comment on this clone: This sample also contains other DNA sequences that code for the same CDR3. The chain recombines TRBV9 with TRBJ2-3; 10 bases line up with TRBD2. CDR1 is SGDLS and CDR2 is YYNGEE in the germline V gene. There are 16 residues in the CDR3. V trimming: 0 bases; J trimming: 0 bases; junction bases outside the gene matches: 1. The CDR3 here is CASSVGTSGSTDTQYF. CDR3 sequence (DNA): TGTGCCAGCAGCGTAGGGACTAGCGGTAGCACAGATACGCAGTATTTT. The variable domain in full, completed from reference TRBV9 and TRBJ2-3, reads DSGVTQTPKHLITATGQRVTLRCSPRSGDLSVYWYQQSLDQGLQFLIQYYNGEERAKGNILERFSAQQFPDLHSELNLSSLELGDSALYFCASSVGTSGSTDTQYFGPGTRLTVL.

The rearrangement uses TRBV5-1 and TRBJ2-2; D may be TRBD1 (6 bases). V was clipped by 2 bases and J by 6 bases, with 8 bases between them. CDR1 is SGHRS and CDR2 is YFSETQ in the germline V gene. The CDR3 extends over 13 amino acids. CDR3 DNA sequence: TGCGCCAGCAGCTTCGGACAGTCCGGGGAGCTGTTTTTT. It yields the protein CASSFGQSGELFF.

Of note for this clone: This sample also contains other DNA sequences that code for the same CDR3. The V and J genes are TRBV10-3 and TRBJ2-2; D ambiguous. The CDR3 sequence is 15 residues long. The V end lost 0 bases, the J end lost 3 bases, and 8 bases lay between the germline ends. The V gene's germline CDR1 is ENHRY and CDR2 SYGVKD. DNA of the CDR3: TGTGCCATCAGTGAGTCATACATGGACACCGGGGAGCTGTTTTTT. This gives the protein CAISESYMDTGELFF.

The chain recombines TRBV5-1 with TRBJ1-2, with 9 bases lining up with TRBD1. J gave up 4 bases and V 4 bases, and 5 bases lay outside the gene matches. The CDR3 is 14 amino acids. The V gene's germline CDR1 is SGHRS and CDR2 YFSETQ. The CDR3 sequence: CASSLPDRGYGYTF. Written as DNA, the CDR3 is TGCGCCAGCAGCCTCCCGGACAGGGGCTATGGCTACACCTTC.

This clone occurred once. The sample contains more than one DNA sequence encoding this CDR3. This chain uses TRBV6-5 with TRBJ2-1; D might be TRBD2 (5 bases). Germline V gene lookup returns CDR1 MNHEY and CDR2 SVGAGI. V lost 6 bases to trimming and J lost 4 bases, with 7 bases between them. This CDR3 has 12 amino acids. The CDR3 DNA is TGTGCCAGCAGCCGGGGTTACAATGAGCAGTTCTTC. It is translated as CASSRGYNEQFF.

This chain uses TRBV29-1 with TRBJ2-1; TRBD1 aligns across 7 bases. The V segment lost 2 bases and the J segment 5 bases; nucleotides outside the gene matches: 3. Germline CDR1 reads SQVTM; CDR2 reads ANQGSEA. The CDR3 contains 13 residues. CDR3 amino acids: CSVEWQGDNEQFF. CDR3 nucleotide sequence: TGCAGCGTTGAATGGCAGGGGGACAATGAGCAGTTCTTC.

About this clone itself: The germline gene is not matched at one end of the junction; a read error may be the cause. The rearrangement joins TRBV7-9 to TRBJ1-6, with D uncertain. This CDR3 is built from 12 residues. CDR1 SEHNR and CDR2 FQNEAQ come from the germline V gene (reference sequence). DNA for the CDR3: TGTTCCAGCAGCTTCCAGAATCCACCCCTCCACTTT. Residues: CSSSFQNPPLHF.

V is TRBV5-6 and J is TRBJ1-2, with D perhaps TRBD1 (5 bases). This CDR3 region has 15 residues. Germline CDR1 and CDR2: SGHDT and YYEEEE. V shed 1 base and J shed 2 bases, with 12 bases lying between them. The CDR3 loop reads CASSLSGKENYGYTF. CDR3 DNA: TGTGCCAGCAGCTTGTCAGGGAAGGAGAACTATGGCTACACCTTC.

This clone has more than one count but fewer than ten. The V gene is TRBV7-9, the J gene TRBJ2-5; D is ambiguous. The CDR3 has 13 residues. The germline V gene has CDR1 SEHNR and CDR2 FQNEAQ (reference sequence). V was pared by 1 base and J by 7 bases, with 10 bases between. Here the CDR3 reads CASSLVEMGTQYF. The CDR3 DNA sequence: TGTGCCAGCAGCTTAGTGGAGATGGGGACCCAGTACTTC.

V gene TRBV2 combines with J gene TRBJ1-1; D may be TRBD1 (6 bases). V dropped 6 bases and J dropped 5 bases, with 10 bases sitting between them. The CDR3 is made up of 12 amino acids. Per the germline V gene, CDR1 is SNHLY and CDR2 is FYNNEI. The CDR3 sequence is CASRAGQTEAFF. The CDR3 bases are TGTGCCAGCAGGGCCGGACAGACTGAAGCTTTCTTT.

This chain links TRBV5-4 with TRBJ1-1; 10 bases line up with TRBD1. The V gene's germline CDR1 is SGHNT and CDR2 YYREEE (reference sequence). The CDR3 loop spans 15 amino acids. With 4 bases clipped from V and 7 bases from J, the junction kept 10 bases outside the gene matches. CDR3 coding DNA: TGTGCCAGCAGCCGAGCCGGGACAGGGGCAATTGAAGCTTTCTTT. It yields the protein CASSRAGTGAIEAFF.

The rearrangement links TRBV6-1 to TRBJ1-2; TRBD1 is a possible D gene (5 bases). The CDR3 contains 15 residues. Trimming removed 6 bases at V and 4 bases at J, with 18 bases between. Germline CDR1 MNHNS, CDR2 SASEGT. For the CDR3, the DNA is TGTGCCAGCAGCGAATTGACCAGGGCGGTCTATGGCTACACCTTC. Translation: CASSELTRAVYGYTF.

The gene calls are TRBV30 and TRBJ1-1, with D possibly TRBD1 on 5 matching bases. There are 15 residues in the CDR3. Germline V gene lookup returns CDR1 GTSNPN and CDR2 SVGIG (reference sequence). V was clipped by 0 bases and J by 4 bases, with 15 bases between them. CDR3 sequence (DNA): TGTGCCTGGAGTGTACTCGGGGGTACCTCCACTGAAGCTTTCTTT. It is translated as CAWSVLGGTSTEAFF.

The chain couples TRBV11-2 to TRBJ2-7; 8 nucleotides align to TRBD2. J gave up 2 bases and V 5 bases, and 14 bases lay outside the gene matches. The V gene's germline CDR1 is SGHAT and CDR2 FQNNGV. The CDR3 spans 17 residues. CDR3 loop: CASSPSPAGAPTYEQYF. DNA of the CDR3: TGTGCCAGCAGCCCCTCCCCAGCGGGGGCCCCGACCTACGAGCAGTACTTC.

The chain links TRBV27 to TRBJ2-1; no firm D call. Germline assignment: CDR1 MNHEY and CDR2 SMNVEV (reference sequence). Trimming shortened V by 10 bases and J by 6 bases, and 7 bases separated the two germline ends. CDR3 length: 10 residues. CDR3 in amino acids: CATPSNEQFF. The CDR3 DNA sequence: TGTGCCACCCCGAGCAATGAGCAGTTCTTC.